This T cell receptor beta chain was captured by sequencing in a study of blood T cells in healthy people across ages (dated by TCRdb to between 2015 and 2017). In terms of the full investigation: Template switching captured roughly one uniquely barcoded TCR beta cDNA molecule per two T cells in model experiments. Two additional independent replicas of 1 million unique cDNA reads from the same blood draw were analyzed for two donors (one aged 18 to 30 and one aged 80 or older). Four age groups were formed from the donors: young (average about 17 years), middle-aged (roughly 38), aged (62) and long-lived (roughly 81). To avoid experimental bias, donors of different ages were distributed randomly across sequencing lanes. Age-related changes in TCR beta repertoire diversity were measured in the study by deep sequencing normalized with unique cDNA molecular identifiers.

The 40 or so donors, aged 6 to 90 years, were systemically healthy Caucasian individuals from Russia. Each donor gave around 9.5 milliliters of peripheral blood, collected into EDTA-treated Vacutainer tubes. PBMCs were isolated by Ficoll-Paque density-gradient centrifugation, with at least 7 million obtained per sample. Trizol reagent was used to extract total RNA from the PBMCs, yielding at least 6 micrograms per sample. Naive CD45RAhigh/CD27high T cell percentages were measured by flow cytometry on a PBMC aliquot from every donor. Results and caveats for the whole study, not just this receptor: Observed TCR beta diversity per million T cells fell roughly linearly with age, and a significant reduction was already apparent by age roughly 41. Total diversity estimates from one million sequenced T cells were considered lower bounds and underestimates. Because the CMV infection status of the donors was unknown, age-related changes in expanded clonotypes may potentially have been confounded. Compared with the aged group, the long-lived group had more naive CD4+ T cells, fewer expanded clones and increased TCR diversity, a pattern suggesting age selection. Since profiling was done on bulk unsorted PBMCs, naive and antigen-experienced compartments could not be conclusively compared. There was a strong correlation between observed TCR beta diversity and the percentage of naive T cells measured by flow cytometry.

This clonotype was counted between two and nine times. This clone's antigen is unknown. No base quality values were provided; no much bigger clone lies one nucleotide off. In the germline V gene (reference sequence), CDR1 corresponds to LGHDT and CDR2 to YNNKEL. Ends trimmed: V by 2 bases, J by 1 base; bases unmatched to a gene: 7. The CDR3 spans 16 residues, from the cysteine through the phenylalanine. Only the CDR3 region is kept as DNA, spanning 48 bases read in frame from base 1. The library was made by 5' RACE. These reads were obtained on an Illumina HiSeq 2500. A second PCR of roughly 7 to 12 cycles was run with a J-beta primer mix and a sample-barcoded 5' primer. A unique molecular identifier was introduced onto each TCR beta cDNA molecule by a template-switch 5' adaptor carrying 12 random nucleotides. Each sample yielded at least 2.5 million CDR3-containing paired-end reads. First-strand cDNA synthesis was performed from all RNA using the Mint cDNA synthesis kit, with priming by a TRBC-specific oligonucleotide. All cDNA was treated with uracil-DNA glycosylase and then went through a first 18-cycle PCR with the universal primers M1SS and BC2_uni_R. The study's processing was this. Each sample was normalized by randomly selecting 1 million high-quality reads, each carrying a distinct molecular identifier. Instead of being binned into consensus sequences, reads that shared molecular identifiers were thrown out. MiTCR, set to a Q25 quality threshold and the strictest error-elimination algorithm, was used for CDR3 identification, clonotype clustering and error correction. A nonparametric unseen species model using Euler transformation provided a lower-bound estimate of total TCR beta diversity. TCRdb handled the public reads itself, with Q25 trimming in fastp and clone calling in MiXCR, and kept productive beta chains. Each entry merges the rows of one CDR3 protein and shows their most common DNA and genes. What appears here as the V and J calls and clone size reflects TCRdb's work, not the paper's. In this sample the table shows around 650,000 distinct CDR3 sequences, around two fifths of which occur a single time. About 30% of the sample belongs to the ten largest clones.

The sequencing sample was made of blood. The sequence was collected from an elderly man in good health. The rearranged chain carries TRBV3-1 and TRBJ1-1, and TRBD1 matches 7 of the central bases. The CDR3 amino acid sequence is: CASSQLTGRGNTEAFF. The bases read TGTGCCAGCAGCCAATTGACAGGGCGGGGGAACACTGAAGCTTTCTTT.